This T cell receptor (beta chain) is drawn from a study of T-cell reconstitution after alpha-beta-depleted transplantation in children. This clonotype has more than one count but fewer than ten. Preparing the TCRbeta library involved the use of unique molecular identifiers. Via MiXCR, TCRdb re-called the PCR reads, giving one row per CDR3 protein. The sample consists of some 340,000 distinct CDR3 sequences, about 9.3% of them appearing once. The CDR3 is 13 amino acids. Germline V gives CDR1 MDHEN, CDR2 SYDVKM. V was shortened by 5 bases and J by 10 bases, with 17 bases between the two germline ends. The receptor's source is a human donor who donated a stem cell graft to a child with acute lymphoblastic leukemia. The V gene is TRBV28, the J gene TRBJ2-5; D remains ambiguous. The source was PBMCs from the stem cell graft donor, collected from the stem cell graft. The CDR3 loop reads CASSPPRQDVQYF. Written as DNA, the CDR3 is TGTGCCAGCAGTCCCCCGCGGCAGGACGTCCAGTACTTC.